Listed here are 10 T cell receptor beta chains from one sample, sequenced in a study of blood T cells in healthy people across ages. Using a J-beta primer mix together with a sample-barcoded 5' primer, a second PCR was run for about 6 to 12 cycles. TCRdb re-derived calls from the 5' RACE reads in MiXCR, one entry per CDR3 protein. Among around 1,600,000 distinct CDR3 sequences, approximately 43% were seen once, and the ten largest hold around 4%. Sequencing was carried out using blood. The source is a woman younger than 35 in good health.

The V call is TRBV10-3, the J call TRBJ1-1; D gene ambiguous. The CDR3 sequence is 13 residues long. Between the trimmed V and J ends, which lost 2 bases and 7 bases, there was a span of 11 bases. Looked up from germline, CDR1 is ENHRY and CDR2 is SYGVKD. As DNA, the CDR3 is TGTGCCATCAGTGAGCCGGCCGCAGGTGAAGCTTTCTTT. It translates to CAISEPAAGEAFF.

About this clonotype itself: A much larger clonotype is one base distant, so this may be a read error. The V call is TRBV14, the J call TRBJ2-1; no clear D. Germline CDR1 is SGHDN and CDR2 is FVKESK. The length of the CDR3 is 16 residues. This chain's CDR3 is CAGSQGRGLSYNEQFF. The CDR3 DNA reads as TGTGCCGGCAGCCAAGGACGCGGCCTCTCCTACAATGAGCAGTTCTTC.

This clonotype has only a few counts. V usage is TRBV11-2 and J usage is TRBJ2-7, with D perhaps being TRBD1 or TRBD2 (6 bases each). Germline CDR1 reads SGHAT; CDR2 reads FQNNGV. V lost 8 bases and J lost 0, with 14 bases in between. The CDR3 is 14 residues long. CDR3: CASSRGDTSYEQYF. Written as DNA, the CDR3 is TGTGCCAGCTCAAGGGGGGACACCTCCTACGAGCAGTACTTC.

On this clonotype: A junction boundary mismatches the germline segment, possibly from a read error. J is TRBJ2-1 and V is TRBV7-7; 8 bases align to TRBD1. CDR1 and CDR2 (germline): SSHAT, FNYEAQ (reference sequence). The CDR3 runs to 14 residues. DNA for the CDR3: TGTGCTAGCAGCCCCGGACAGGGTCACAATGAGCAGTTCTTC. Translating it yields CASSPGQGHNEQFF.

The chain joins TRBV20-1 to TRBJ2-7; 7 positions agree with TRBD2. CDR1 DFQATT and CDR2 SNEGSKA come from the germline V gene (reference sequence). V trimming: 4 bases; J trimming: 2 bases; junction bases outside the gene matches: 8. This CDR3 is 14 amino acids long. DNA of the CDR3: TGCAGTGCTAAGTCGCTAGCGGCGACCTACGAGCAGTACTTC. This sequence encodes CSAKSLAATYEQYF.

The rearrangement joins TRBV4-1 to TRBJ1-2; no firm D call. CDR3 length: 14 residues. CDR1 and CDR2 from the germline V gene are MGHRA and YSYEKL. Between the trimmed V and J ends, which lost 0 bases and 4 bases, there was a span of 9 bases. The CDR3: CASSQESRLYGYTF. Here the CDR3 DNA reads TGCGCCAGCAGCCAAGAATCCAGGCTCTATGGCTACACCTTC.

This clonotype was counted a few times. This rearrangement joins TRBV7-9 to TRBJ2-5, with a tentative D call TRBD2 (6 bases). Germline assignment: CDR1 SEHNR and CDR2 FQNEAQ (reference sequence). V was shortened by 0 bases and J by 5 bases, with 10 bases between the two germline ends. The CDR3 contains 14 residues. CDR3 coding DNA: TGTGCCAGCAGCTTAGCCCGGCTAGCGGAGACCCAGTACTTC. This encodes CASSLARLAETQYF.

The V call is TRBV6-1, the J call TRBJ1-5; no firm D call. The CDR3 is 14 residues long. V gave up 7 bases and J gave up 4 bases, with 14 bases separating them. The germline V gene encodes CDR1 MNHNS and CDR2 SASEGT. In DNA, the CDR3 is TGTGCCAGCACTCTCCTGGTGGCAAATCAGCCCCAGCATTTT. The encoded protein is CASTLLVANQPQHF.

This clonotype came up a few times. This chain joins TRBV4-1 and TRBJ2-5; a possible D gene is TRBD1 (5 bases). The end of the DNA is better explained by TRBJ2-7, so the J call may be wrong. The CDR3 runs to 15 residues. CDR1 MGHRA and CDR2 YSYEKL come from the germline V gene. The CDR3: CASSQDGALAIEQYF. CDR3 DNA: TGCGCCAGCAGCCAAGATGGGGCCCTCGCGATCGAGCAGTACTTC.

The chain has TRBV7-9 and TRBJ2-5, with TRBD1 matching over 10 bases. The J call may be faulty, since TRBJ2-7 better matches the DNA end. Germline CDR1 and CDR2: SEHNR and FQNEAQ (reference sequence). This CDR3 comprises 15 residues. CDR3 in DNA: TGTGCCAGCAGCAGCGGGACAGGGGATTGGTACGAGCAGTACTTC. It translates to CASSSGTGDWYEQYF.